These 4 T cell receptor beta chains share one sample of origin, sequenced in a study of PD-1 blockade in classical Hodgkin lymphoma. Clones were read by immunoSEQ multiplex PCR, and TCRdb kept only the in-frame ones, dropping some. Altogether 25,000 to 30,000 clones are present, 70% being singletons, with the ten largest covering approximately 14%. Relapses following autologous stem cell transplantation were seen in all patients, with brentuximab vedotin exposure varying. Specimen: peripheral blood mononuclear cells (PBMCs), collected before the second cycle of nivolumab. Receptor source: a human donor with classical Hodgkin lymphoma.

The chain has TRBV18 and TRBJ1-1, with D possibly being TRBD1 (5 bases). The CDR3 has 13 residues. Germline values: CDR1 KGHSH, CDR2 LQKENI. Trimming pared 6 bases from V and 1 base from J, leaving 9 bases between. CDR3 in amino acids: CASSLRENTEAFF. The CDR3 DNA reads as TGTGCCAGCTCCCTCAGGGAGAACACTGAAGCTTTCTTT.

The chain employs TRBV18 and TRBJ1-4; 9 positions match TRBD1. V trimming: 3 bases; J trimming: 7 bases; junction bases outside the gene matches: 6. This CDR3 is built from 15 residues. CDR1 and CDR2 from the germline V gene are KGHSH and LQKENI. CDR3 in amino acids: CASSPVGTGSEKLFF. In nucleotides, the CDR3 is TGTGCCAGCTCACCCGTCGGGACAGGGTCTGAAAAACTGTTTTTT.

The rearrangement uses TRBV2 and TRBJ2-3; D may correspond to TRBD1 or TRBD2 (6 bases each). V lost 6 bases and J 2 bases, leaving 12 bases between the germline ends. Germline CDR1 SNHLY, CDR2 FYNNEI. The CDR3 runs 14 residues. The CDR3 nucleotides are TGTGCCAGCAGAAGGACGGGGGCCACAGATACGCAGTATTTT. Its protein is CASRRTGATDTQYF.

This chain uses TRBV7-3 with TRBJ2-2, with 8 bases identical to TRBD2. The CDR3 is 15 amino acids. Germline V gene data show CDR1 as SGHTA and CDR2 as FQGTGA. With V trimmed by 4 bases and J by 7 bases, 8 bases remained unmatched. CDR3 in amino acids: CASSSPRGGGGELFF. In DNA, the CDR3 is TGTGCCAGCAGCTCCCCCCGGGGGGGCGGCGGGGAGCTGTTTTTT.